A selection of T cell receptor beta chains follows, all from one sample in a study of blood T cells in healthy people across ages. Each CDR3 protein gets one entry after TCRdb re-called the 5' RACE reads with MiXCR. The sample has around 2 million distinct CDR3 sequences, approximately 40% seen once; the top ten hold more than 20%. Sequencing was done on a sample of blood. All receptors derive from a human donor in good health. The CDR3 runs from the conserved cysteine through the conserved F or W. Each record gives: CDR3 protein, CDR3 DNA, clone size, D gene, J gene, V gene. D genes are given only for firm matches. Not all rows give a size; the values are once, few, many and, for expanded clones, a class.

CDR3: CASSYITGGYGYTF; DNA: TGTGCCAGCAGCTATATCACAGGGGGATATGGCTACACCTTC; size: few; D: TRBD1; J: TRBJ1-2; V: TRBV9
CDR3: CAIRGQQTDTQYF; DNA: TGTGCCATTCGGGGACAGCAAACAGATACGCAGTATTTT; size: many; D: TRBD1; J: TRBJ2-3; V: TRBV10-3
CDR3: CASSFPSGSLYNEQFF; DNA: TGTGCCAGCAGCTTTCCTAGCGGGAGCCTATACAATGAGCAGTTCTTC; size: few; D: TRBD2; J: TRBJ2-1; V: TRBV13
CDR3: CSVLQGDQPQHF; DNA: TGCAGCGTATTACAGGGTGATCAGCCCCAGCATTTT; size: -; D: -; J: TRBJ1-5; V: TRBV29-1
CDR3: CASSQEDGVLTYEQYF; DNA: TGCGCCAGCAGCCAAGAGGATGGCGTGTTAACCTACGAGCAGTACTTC; size: few; D: -; J: TRBJ2-7; V: TRBV4-3
CDR3: CASSPSGGQSTGELFF; DNA: TGTGCCAGCAGCCCATCGGGGGGACAGAGCACCGGGGAGCTGTTTTTT; size: -; D: -; J: TRBJ2-2; V: TRBV7-2
CDR3: CSAEYQNTEAFF; DNA: TGCAGTGCTGAGTACCAGAACACTGAAGCTTTCTTT; size: few; D: -; J: TRBJ1-1; V: TRBV20-1
CDR3: CASNPDETGRTYGHTF; DNA: TGTGCCAGCAATCCAGACGAGACGGGGAGAACTTATGGCCACACCTTC; size: -; D: -; J: TRBJ1-2; V: TRBV7-8
CDR3: CASRPRTGLNTGELFF; DNA: TGTGCCAGCAGACCAAGGACAGGCCTGAACACCGGGGAGCTGTTTTTT; size: -; D: TRBD1; J: TRBJ2-2; V: TRBV5-5
CDR3: CASSESRYKNQETQYF; DNA: TGTGCCAGCAGCGAAAGTAGGTACAAGAACCAAGAGACCCAGTACTTC; size: -; D: -; J: TRBJ2-5; V: TRBV6-2/TRBV6-3
CDR3: CASSLWRQLNEKLFF; DNA: TGTGCCAGCAGTTTATGGCGTCAGCTTAATGAAAAACTGTTTTTT; size: -; D: -; J: TRBJ1-4; V: TRBV28
CDR3: CASSLARARGTQYF; DNA: TGTGCCAGCAGCTTAGCGCGGGCTAGGGGGACCCAGTACTTC; size: -; D: -; J: TRBJ2-5; V: TRBV7-2
CDR3: CAISEKGVYQETQYF; DNA: TGTGCCATCAGTGAGAAGGGGGTTTACCAAGAGACCCAGTACTTC; size: -; D: -; J: TRBJ2-5; V: TRBV10-3
CDR3: CASSWTSGGALGDTQYF; DNA: TGTGCCAGCAGCTGGACTAGCGGGGGGGCCCTCGGAGATACGCAGTATTTT; size: -; D: TRBD2; J: TRBJ2-3; V: TRBV12-3/TRBV12-4
CDR3: CSARDTPGLSSYNEQFF; DNA: TGCAGTGCTAGAGATACACCGGGACTCTCCTCCTACAATGAGCAGTTCTTC; size: few; D: -; J: TRBJ2-1; V: TRBV20-1
CDR3: CASSSGTSVSTDTQYF; DNA: TGCGCCAGCAGCTCCGGGACTAGCGTTAGCACAGATACGCAGTATTTT; size: few; D: TRBD2; J: TRBJ2-3; V: TRBV5-1
CDR3: CASSVMGQARIDTQYF; DNA: TGTGCCAGCAGCGTTATGGGACAGGCGCGGATTGATACGCAGTATTTT; size: -; D: TRBD1; J: TRBJ2-3; V: TRBV7-2
CDR3: CAISESRGGGGYTF; DNA: TGTGCCATCAGTGAGTCGAGGGGGGGAGGAGGCTACACCTTC; size: -; D: -; J: TRBJ1-2; V: TRBV10-3
CDR3: CASSLEGTQEKLFF; DNA: TGCGCCAGCAGCTTGGAAGGGACCCAGGAAAAACTGTTTTTT; size: few; D: -; J: TRBJ1-4; V: TRBV5-1
CDR3: CASSERPSASYEQYF; DNA: TGTGCCAGCAGTGAAAGGCCTAGCGCATCCTACGAGCAGTACTTC; size: -; D: -; J: TRBJ2-7; V: TRBV6-1
CDR3: CASSLRGVWTDTQYF; DNA: TGTGCCAGCAGCTTGCGGGGGGTTTGGACAGATACGCAGTATTTT; size: many; D: TRBD2; J: TRBJ2-3; V: TRBV5-5
CDR3: CASTGGTVIYEQYF; DNA: TGTGCCAGCACAGGCGGGACAGTGATCTACGAGCAGTACTTC; size: few; D: -; J: TRBJ2-7; V: TRBV28
CDR3: CASSKPGRGKDSPLHF; DNA: TGTGCCAGCAGCAAACCCGGCAGGGGGAAAGATTCACCCCTCCACTTT; size: -; D: -; J: TRBJ1-6; V: TRBV21-1